Described below is a single T cell receptor (beta chain) sequence and its context. The germline gives CDR1 LGHNT, CDR2 FRNRAP. The trim removed 1 base at V and 15 bases at J, leaving 6 bases unmatched. This CDR3 contains 12 residues. The study recruited people aged roughly 18 to 100 years across approximately 23 US areas. Participant reports of clinical history set cohort assignment. Cohort 3 donors were reported recovered after two negative PCRs, clearance, or symptom resolution. The data originate from a study of blood T cell repertoires in COVID-19. In the authors' methods: Reference gene primer amplification gave estimated nucleated cell counts. Data came from immunoSEQ multiplex PCR; TCRdb stores just in-frame clones and leaves some out. The V and J calls and clone size are taken from that table; D and trimming were inferred from the DNA. This table holds 140,000 to 150,000 clones, roughly 80% found once.

Sequenced sample: PBMCs or T cells enriched from blood (not recorded which). The origin of this receptor is a woman in her forties who had recovered from COVID-19. The rearrangement joins TRBV12-5 to TRBJ1-5; 7 positions match TRBD1. The CDR3 here is CASGLGGQAGHF. The CDR3 DNA sequence: TGTGCTAGTGGTTTGGGTGGACAGGCCGGGCATTTT.